These 24 T cell receptor beta chains originate from one sample sequenced in a study of cytomegalovirus exposure and HLA in healthy donors (dated by TCRdb to the late 2010s). Preparation of the library involved the immunoSEQ multiplex PCR assay. A mixture of 60 forward primers for TCR Vbeta segments and 13 reverse primers for TCR Jbeta segments was used in the multiplex PCR. TCRdb provides this immuneACCESS table in a form limited to in-frame rearrangements. Some clones are lacking; in checked studies, under half of them reflect an unresolved V gene, and why the rest are absent is not known. Here the sample has 110,000 to 150,000 clones; about 74% occur a single time. Around 4.1% of the sample is held by the ten biggest clonotypes. Source material: PBMCs. These receptors were obtained from a man between 18 and 35 years old in good health and CMV-seropositive.

Note on this clone: A read error may account for a junction end that differs from germline. Other DNA sequences in the sample encode the same CDR3. V is TRBV19 and J is TRBJ2-3, with a tentative D call TRBD1 (5 bases). This CDR3 contains 13 residues. Germline V gives CDR1 LNHDA, CDR2 SQIVND (reference sequence). This chain's CDR3 is CASDSFGTDTQYF. The CDR3 DNA reads as TGTGCCAGCGACAGTTTCGGCACAGATACACAGTATTTT.

The chain links TRBV9 to TRBJ1-6; perhaps TRBD1 as D (6 bases). Between the trimmed V and J ends, which lost 3 bases and 0 bases, there was a span of 13 bases. Germline CDR1 is SGDLS and CDR2 is YYNGEE. The CDR3 contains 17 residues. CDR3 nucleotides: TGTGCCAGCAGCGCTCACACAGGGAGCTCCTATAATTCACCCCTCCACTTT. Its translation is CASSAHTGSSYNSPLHF.

The chain combines TRBV29-1 with TRBJ2-5; the match to TRBD2 covers 7 bases. CDR3 length: 17 amino acids. Unmatched junction bases numbered 21, after V lost 4 bases and J lost 7 bases. Germline V lookup: CDR1 SQVTM, CDR2 ANQGSEA. The CDR3 loop is CSVGWSWRLAADGTQYF. CDR3 bases: TGCAGCGTTGGATGGTCTTGGCGGCTAGCGGCCGATGGGACCCAGTACTTC.

The V and J genes are TRBV13 and TRBJ2-5, with 10 nucleotides matching TRBD2. V was clipped by 3 bases and J by 2 bases; unmatched bases: 6. CDR3 length: 16 residues. From germline, CDR1 is PRHDT and CDR2 FYEKMQ (reference sequence). CDR3 sequence: CASSFRLAGAQETQYF. The CDR3, as DNA: TGTGCCAGCAGCTTTAGGCTAGCGGGGGCTCAAGAGACCCAGTACTTC.

The count of this clone is one. CDR3 nucleotide sequence: TGTGCCAGCAGCGTACTCAGCGGAGGTGGATACAATGAGCAGTTCTTC. It translates to CASSVLSGGGYNEQFF. This rearrangement joins TRBV9 to TRBJ2-1; D might be TRBD2 (5 bases). This CDR3 has 16 amino acids. From germline, CDR1 is SGDLS and CDR2 YYNGEE. Trimming pared 1 base from V and 4 bases from J, leaving 15 bases between.

This clone was found a few times. V and J are TRBV5-1 and TRBJ2-7, with D tentatively TRBD2 (6 bases). The V end lost 4 bases, the J end lost 7 bases, and 15 bases lay between the germline ends. The germline V gene encodes CDR1 SGHRS and CDR2 YFSETQ. The CDR3 runs 13 residues. The CDR3 nucleotides read TGCGCCAGCAGCCGGGACTCCCGTGAGGAGCAGTACTTC. Translation: CASSRDSREEQYF.

This clone has only a few counts. The chain carries TRBV7-9 and TRBJ2-6, with D unresolved. Germline V CDR1 and CDR2: SEHNR, FQNEAQ (reference sequence). The CDR3 has 13 residues. The V and J ends lost 7 bases and 4 bases respectively, with 8 bases between them. The CDR3 here is CASMAAGANVLTF. CDR3 DNA: TGTGCCAGCATGGCCGCCGGGGCCAACGTCCTGACTTTC.

This chain connects TRBV27 to TRBJ2-5; weak D call: TRBD1 (7 bases). TRBJ2-7 matches the DNA end more closely, so the J call is doubtful. The CDR3 contains 15 residues. Germline V gene data show CDR1 as MNHEY and CDR2 as SMNVEV (reference sequence). CDR3: CASSWGGGGIYEQYF. The CDR3 DNA reads as TGTGCCAGCAGTTGGGGTGGAGGGGGCATATACGAGCAGTACTTC.

This clone was found a few times. The chain carries TRBV28 and TRBJ1-4, with 10 positions matching TRBD1. Germline V CDR1 and CDR2: MDHEN, SYDVKM. J lost 9 bases, V lost 5 bases, and 6 bases had no gene match. CDR3 length: 14 amino acids. CDR3 sequence: CASSARGQGKKLFF. The CDR3, as DNA: TGTGCCAGCAGTGCCCGGGGACAGGGGAAAAAACTGTTTTTT.

This rearrangement joins TRBV7-2 to TRBJ2-7; 8 bases map to TRBD1. The trim removed 4 bases at V and 5 bases at J, leaving 10 bases unmatched. Germline loops: CDR1 SGHTA, CDR2 FQGNSA. This CDR3 comprises 15 residues. The DNA for the CDR3 is TGTGCCAGCAGCTCCCCGCCGACAGGGGTCAACGAGCAGTACTTC. Translation gives CASSSPPTGVNEQYF.

This clone was picked up a small number of times. The chain carries TRBV5-1 and TRBJ1-1, with 7 bases matching TRBD1. V shed 0 bases, J shed 7 bases, and the junction held 6 bases outside the gene matches. Germline V gene data show CDR1 as SGHRS and CDR2 as YFSETQ. The CDR3 contains 14 residues. The CDR3 DNA follows: TGCGCCAGCAGCTTGGATACAGGGGTGGTTGAAGCTTTCTTT. It codes for CASSLDTGVVEAFF.

The gene calls are TRBV5-4 and TRBJ2-7; 9 bases fit TRBD2. V was pared by 4 bases and J by 7 bases, with 12 bases of the junction left unmatched. CDR3 size: 15 residues. CDR1 is SGHNT and CDR2 is YYREEE in the germline V gene (reference sequence). The CDR3 sequence: CASSVGGGRAWEQYF. The DNA for the CDR3 is TGTGCCAGCAGCGTTGGTGGCGGGAGGGCGTGGGAGCAGTACTTC.

The chain combines TRBV28 with TRBJ1-2; TRBD1 aligns across 10 bases. The germline V gene encodes CDR1 MDHEN and CDR2 SYDVKM. The CDR3 totals 16 residues. The V gene end was trimmed by 1 base and the J gene end by 4 bases; junction bases not matched to a gene: 6. CDR3 residues: CASSLYRTGGGYGYTF. In DNA form, the CDR3 reads TGTGCCAGCAGTTTATACCGGACAGGGGGTGGCTATGGCTACACCTTC.

This rearrangement joins TRBV15 to TRBJ1-5, with TRBD1 as a possible D gene (6 bases). Trimming cost V 5 bases and J 2 bases, with 13 bases left between them. The CDR3 spans 15 residues. Germline CDR1 is LNHNV and CDR2 is YYDKDF (reference sequence). This CDR3 reads CATSGLNRGNQPQHF. CDR3 coding DNA: TGTGCCACCAGCGGACTTAACAGGGGCAATCAGCCCCAGCATTTT.

The rearrangement links TRBV27 to TRBJ2-1; TRBD2 matches at 14 bases. V dropped 5 bases and J dropped 0; count of bases not matched to a gene: 6. Germline-derived CDR1 and CDR2 are MNHEY and SMNVEV (reference sequence). This CDR3 comprises 18 residues. This CDR3 reads CASSPGLAGVSSYNEQFF. CDR3 coding DNA: TGTGCCAGCAGTCCGGGACTAGCGGGGGTTAGCTCCTACAATGAGCAGTTCTTC.

The sample holds one count of this clone. The chain couples TRBV2 to TRBJ1-3; 12 bases are shared with TRBD1. CDR1 SNHLY and CDR2 FYNNEI come from the germline V gene. This CDR3 contains 15 residues. V lost 8 bases to trimming and J lost 7 bases; unmatched junction nucleotides: 9. This CDR3 reads CASSAQGQGANTIYF. For the CDR3, the DNA is TGTGCCAGCTCCGCGCAGGGACAGGGGGCGAACACCATATATTTT.

The chain joins TRBV11-2 to TRBJ1-2; 8 bases are shared with TRBD1. The J segment lost 13 bases and the V segment lost 5 bases, leaving 12 bases of the junction unmatched. The CDR3 runs to 13 residues. Per the germline V gene, CDR1 is SGHAT and CDR2 is FQNNGV. The CDR3 DNA follows: TGTGCCAGCAGCCCAGTGGGACAGGCTTCATCCACCTTC. Translated: CASSPVGQASSTF.

This chain joins TRBV5-1 and TRBJ2-1; 8 nucleotides line up with TRBD2. The junction had 5 bases not matched to a gene; V was cut back by 5 bases and J by 4 bases. Germline V gene lookup returns CDR1 SGHRS and CDR2 YFSETQ. The CDR3 contains 14 residues. CDR3 in DNA: TGCGCCAGCAGGGGCGGGGGGATATACAATGAGCAGTTCTTC. This encodes CASRGGGIYNEQFF.

The genes are TRBV5-4 and TRBJ1-2; D not resolved. The CDR3 consists of 17 residues. V gave up 6 bases and J gave up 3 bases, with 24 bases separating them. CDR1 SGHNT and CDR2 YYREEE come from the germline V gene (reference sequence). In DNA, the CDR3 is TGTGCCAGCACGGGAGGATTGGGGTCGGGTGGGTACTATGGCTACACCTTC. It codes for CASTGGLGSGGYYGYTF. Looking up the rest from reference TRBV5-4 and TRBJ1-2 gives the full variable domain: ETGVTQSPTHLIKTRGQQVTLRCSSQSGHNTVSWYQQALGQGPQFIFQYYREEENGRGNFPPRFSGLQFPNYSSELNVNALELDDSALYLCASTGGLGSGGYYGYTFGSGTRLTVV.

The chain carries TRBV19 and TRBJ2-3, with no clear D. Germline loops: CDR1 LNHDA, CDR2 SQIVND (reference sequence). CDR3 length equals 17 residues. The V and J ends lost 3 bases and 0 bases respectively, with 16 bases between them. The CDR3 DNA follows: TGTGCCAGTAGTATCTCCCGGGTTTCTGGTAGCACAGATACGCAGTATTTT. Translating gives CASSISRVSGSTDTQYF.

The chain combines TRBV19 with TRBJ2-7; TRBD2 agrees at 8 bases. The CDR3 is 12 residues long. V dropped 6 bases and J dropped 4; count of bases not matched to a gene: 2. CDR1 is LNHDA, CDR2 SQIVND, per germline (reference sequence). This CDR3 is CASSSGGYEQYF. In DNA, the CDR3 is TGTGCCAGTAGCTCGGGAGGGTACGAGCAGTACTTC.

Comment on this clone: Compared with germline, one end of the junction differs, possibly owing to a read error. The rearrangement uses TRBV5-4 and TRBJ1-5; D perhaps matches TRBD1 (5 bases). Germline values: CDR1 SGHNT, CDR2 YYREEE (reference sequence). The CDR3 contains 14 residues. CDR3 sequence: CVSSPAPRGGTQHF. The CDR3 DNA reads TGTGTCAGCAGCCCTGCCCCCCGCGGGGGAACCCAGCATTTT.

The chain couples TRBV2 to TRBJ1-2; 8 positions match TRBD1. CDR1 and CDR2 (germline): SNHLY, FYNNEI. J lost 4 bases, V lost 6 bases, and 7 bases had no gene match. The CDR3 totals 14 residues. The CDR3 spells CASSLTGTGYGYTF. The CDR3 DNA follows: TGTGCCAGCAGCTTAACCGGGACAGGCTATGGCTACACCTTC.

The chain carries TRBV29-1 and TRBJ2-7, with 9 bases that match TRBD1. Germline V gives CDR1 SQVTM, CDR2 ANQGSEA. The CDR3 is 13 amino acids. V lost 3 bases to trimming and J lost 4 bases; unmatched junction nucleotides: 4. The CDR3 loop is CSVENRGRYEQYF. CDR3 DNA: TGCAGCGTTGAGAACAGGGGGCGGTACGAGCAGTACTTC.